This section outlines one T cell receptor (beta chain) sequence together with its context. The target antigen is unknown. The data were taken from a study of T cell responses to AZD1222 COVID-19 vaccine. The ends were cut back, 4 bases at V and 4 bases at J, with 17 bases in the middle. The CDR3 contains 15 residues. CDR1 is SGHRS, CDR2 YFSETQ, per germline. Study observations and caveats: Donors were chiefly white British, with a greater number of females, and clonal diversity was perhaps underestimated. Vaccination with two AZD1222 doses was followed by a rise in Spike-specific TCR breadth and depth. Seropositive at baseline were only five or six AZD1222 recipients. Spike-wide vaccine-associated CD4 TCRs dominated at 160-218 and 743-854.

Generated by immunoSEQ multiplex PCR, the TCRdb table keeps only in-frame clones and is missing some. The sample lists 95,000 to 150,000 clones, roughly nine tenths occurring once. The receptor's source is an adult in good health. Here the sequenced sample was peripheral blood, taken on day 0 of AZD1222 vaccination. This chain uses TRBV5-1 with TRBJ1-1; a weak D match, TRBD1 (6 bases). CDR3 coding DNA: TGCGCCAGCAGCCCGGAGGGGGTGGGGGGCACTGAAGCTTTCTTT. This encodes CASSPEGVGGTEAFF.